This T cell receptor beta chain comes out of a study of T cell clonality in common variable immunodeficiency. Study conclusions and caveats: CVID subjects had higher TCRbeta clonality than healthy controls, most marked in about a third. Authors noted CVID clonality's cause needs subpopulation repertoire sequencing. Common variable immunodeficiency TCR beta sequences reportedly had fewer deletions and N-nucleotide insertions.

This CDR3 has 13 amino acids. Germline V gene sequence: CDR1 SGHTS, CDR2 YDEGEE. V shed 4 bases and J shed 1 base, with 9 bases lying between them. About this clone: Its antigen is undetermined. The CDR3 goes on 3 residues after the read ends, and that part is filled in from the germline J gene.

Clones were read by immunoSEQ multiplex PCR, and TCRdb kept only the in-frame ones, dropping some. Listed for the sample are more than 30,000 clones, none seen a single time. This clonotype was obtained from a person aged 18 to 70 in good health. The chain links TRBV5-8 to TRBJ2-7, with D possibly TRBD2 on 6 matching bases. The sample consisted of peripheral blood mononuclear cells. The CDR3 bases that were read are TGTGCCAGCAGCCGGGGGAAATCCTACGAG. Translation: CASSRGKSYE. The entire CDR3 is CASSRGKSYEQYF. Full variable domain (missing parts from reference TRBV5-8 and TRBJ2-7): EAGVTQSPTHLIKTRGQQATLRCSPISGHTSVYWYQQALGLGLQFLLWYDEGEERNRGNFPPRFSGRQFPNYSSELNVNALELEDSALYLCASSRGKSYEQYFGPGTRLTVT.